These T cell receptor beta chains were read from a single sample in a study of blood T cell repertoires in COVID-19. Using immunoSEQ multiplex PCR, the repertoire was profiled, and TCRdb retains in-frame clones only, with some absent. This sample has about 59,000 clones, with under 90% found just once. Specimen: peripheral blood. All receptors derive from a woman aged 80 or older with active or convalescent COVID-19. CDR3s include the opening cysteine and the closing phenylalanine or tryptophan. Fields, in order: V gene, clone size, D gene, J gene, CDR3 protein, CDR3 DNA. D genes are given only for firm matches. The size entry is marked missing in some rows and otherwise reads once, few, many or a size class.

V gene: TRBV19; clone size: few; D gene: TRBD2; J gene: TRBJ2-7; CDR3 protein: CASSPQLAGGEQYF; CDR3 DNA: TGTGCCAGTAGTCCTCAACTAGCGGGGGGCGAGCAGTACTTC
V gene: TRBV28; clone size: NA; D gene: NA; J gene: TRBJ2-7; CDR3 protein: CASSLYRGYHYEQYF; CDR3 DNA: TGTGCCAGCAGTTTATATCGGGGTTACCACTACGAGCAGTACTTC
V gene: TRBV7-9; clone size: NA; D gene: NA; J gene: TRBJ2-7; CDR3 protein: CASSWDGGTYEQYF; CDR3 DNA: TGTGCCAGCAGCTGGGACGGGGGTACCTACGAGCAGTACTTC
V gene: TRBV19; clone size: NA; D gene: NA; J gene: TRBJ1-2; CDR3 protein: CASRSQADYGYTF; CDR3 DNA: TGTGCCAGTAGGAGCCAAGCCGATTATGGCTACACCTTC
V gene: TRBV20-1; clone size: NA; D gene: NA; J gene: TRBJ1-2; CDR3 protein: CSARGTEGYTF; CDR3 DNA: TGCAGTGCTAGAGGGACAGAAGGCTACACCTTC
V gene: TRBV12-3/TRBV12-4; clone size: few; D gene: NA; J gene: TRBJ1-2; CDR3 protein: CASSLRFRGYTF; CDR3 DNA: TGTGCCAGCAGTTTGCGGTTCCGTGGCTACACCTTC
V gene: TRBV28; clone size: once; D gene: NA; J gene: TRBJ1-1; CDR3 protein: CASSLEYTEAFF; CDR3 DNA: TGTGCCAGCAGCCTAGAGTACACTGAAGCTTTCTTT
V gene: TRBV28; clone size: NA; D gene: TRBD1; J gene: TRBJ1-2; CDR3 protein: CASSLSTGGSANYGYTF; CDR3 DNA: TGTGCCAGCAGTTTAAGCACAGGGGGCTCCGCTAACTATGGCTACACCTTC
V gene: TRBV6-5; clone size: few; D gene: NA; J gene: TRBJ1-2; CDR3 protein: CASSYTRPERGYTF; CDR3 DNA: TGTGCCAGCAGTTATACTCGACCAGAGCGTGGCTACACCTTC
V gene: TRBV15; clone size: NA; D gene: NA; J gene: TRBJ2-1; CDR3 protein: CATSAHVGRNEQFF; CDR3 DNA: TGTGCCACCAGCGCCCATGTGGGCCGAAATGAGCAGTTCTTC
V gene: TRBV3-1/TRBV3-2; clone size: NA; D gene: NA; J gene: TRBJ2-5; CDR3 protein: CASSNGQLVGQETQYF; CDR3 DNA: TGTGCCAGCAGCAATGGACAGCTAGTTGGGCAAGAGACCCAGTACTTC
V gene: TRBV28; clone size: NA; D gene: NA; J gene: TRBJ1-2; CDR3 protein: CASSPPTTFIINYGYTF; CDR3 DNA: TGTGCCAGCAGTCCCCCTACCACCTTTATAATTAACTATGGCTACACCTTC
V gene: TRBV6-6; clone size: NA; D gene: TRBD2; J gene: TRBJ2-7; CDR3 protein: CASSERGGYEQYF; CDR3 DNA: TGTGCCAGCAGCGAGCGGGGGGGCTACGAGCAGTACTTC
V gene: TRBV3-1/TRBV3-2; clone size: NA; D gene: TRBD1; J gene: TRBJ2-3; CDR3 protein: CASGDRGTDTQYF; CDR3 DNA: TGTGCCAGCGGGGACAGGGGCACAGATACGCAGTATTTT
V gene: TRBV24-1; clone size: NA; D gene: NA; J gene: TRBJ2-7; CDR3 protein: CATSDRHSGEQYF; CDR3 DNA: TGTGCCACCAGTGACCGCCACAGTGGCGAGCAGTACTTC
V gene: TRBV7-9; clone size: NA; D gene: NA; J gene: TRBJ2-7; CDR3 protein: CASSLGLTPYEQYF; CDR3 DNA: TGTGCCAGCAGCTTGGGACTTACTCCCTACGAGCAGTACTTC
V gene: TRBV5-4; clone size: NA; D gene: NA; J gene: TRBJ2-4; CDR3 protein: CASSEGGPAATKNIQYF; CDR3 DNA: TGTGCCAGCAGCGAAGGAGGGCCAGCGGCAACCAAAAACATTCAGTACTTC
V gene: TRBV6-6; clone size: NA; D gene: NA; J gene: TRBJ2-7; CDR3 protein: CASRAQGISYEQYF; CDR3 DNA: TGTGCCAGCAGGGCGCAGGGTATCTCCTACGAGCAGTACTTC
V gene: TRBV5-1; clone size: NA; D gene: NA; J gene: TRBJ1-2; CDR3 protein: CASSLQAGYYGYTF; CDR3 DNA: TGCGCCAGCAGCTTGCAGGCAGGCTACTATGGCTACACCTTC
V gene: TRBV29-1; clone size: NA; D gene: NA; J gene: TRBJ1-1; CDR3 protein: CSGSRQNTEAFF; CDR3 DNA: TGCAGCGGGTCGAGGCAGAACACTGAAGCTTTCTTT